This entry features one T cell receptor beta chain sequence. Ten or more counts support this clonotype. Its antigen is not yet known. No qualities accompany the bases; no much larger clone lies one base away. The time point label, as the study defines it: pre-sensitization, week 0. Interpreted using the paper, the treatment or condition label stands for: therapeutic diphenylcyclopropenone sensitization with weekly scalp DPC. At each patch-test visit, blood was drawn before the patch test was applied. Eligible patients were aged 18 to 70, diagnosed with alopecia, deemed suitable for DPC therapy, and excluded if pregnant. Total RNA was extracted from unfractionated whole blood that had been collected in Tempus Blood RNA tubes. V ends up 1 base short and J 5 bases short, with an unmatched junction base count of 9. CDR1 and CDR2 are read off the germline V gene (reference sequence) as SGHNT and YYREEE. CDR3 length: 16 amino acids, cysteine to phenylalanine. Just the 48-base CDR3 DNA is kept, in frame starting at base 1.

Library preparation used RACE. Sequenced on a NextSeq 500. During library preparation, unique molecular identifiers were attached to individual cDNA molecules so that TCRs could be counted in a quantitative, reproducible way. From each blood RNA sample, both TCR alpha and TCR beta chains were sequenced. Per the authors' processing: A median of around 100,000 TCRs per sample was observed, with a range of about 20,000 to 750,000. The Decombinator software suite was used to annotate the V, J and CDR3 of the TCR reads. For the PS versus PT1 abundance plots, all samples were subsampled to the same number of TCRs (28,000). TCRs were defined as expanded if absent before sensitization and observed at least eight times at the 2-week time point. The public reads were quality trimmed at Q25 with fastp and then assembled into clones with MiXCR by TCRdb, keeping productive beta chains. Each CDR3 protein gets just one entry, which takes the most common genes and DNA from the rows behind it. These V and J calls are TCRdb output, not the study's own analysis. The sample records 99,000 or so distinct CDR3 sequences, approximately 11% of which are singletons. The top ten clonotypes cover around 3.1% of the sample.

This sample was taken from a study of human T cells and chemical hapten exposure (dated by TCRdb to the early 2020s). For context, the study as a whole: For sensitization, 2% DPC in acetone was applied to a 2 cm by 2 cm area of upper inner arm skin. Throughout the study period of 20 to 30 weeks, patients also received therapeutic DPC doses to the scalp every week. Patch tests used Finn chambers with 0.01% DPC on the upper back, scored after 6 days by International Contact Dermatitis Research Group standards. The mostly female patient cohort included alopecia areata with under or over 50% scalp involvement, alopecia totalis and alopecia universalis. Libraries were pooled for sequencing, and variation in per-sample TCR yields was attributed mainly to small differences in library volumes within the pool. Peripheral blood TCR repertoire changes were tracked in vivo in alopecia patients during primary and secondary sensitization to the hapten diphenylcyclopropenone (DPC). Blood was sampled from patients pre-sensitization (week 0) and at 2, 6 and about 24 weeks after DPC sensitization. About 28 alopecia patients gave blood for TCR sequencing at one to four time points (pre-sensitization, 2, 6 and 24 weeks). What the study reported, not specific to this receptor: Expanded TCRs formed significantly more large CDR3 similarity clusters than pre-sensitization or healthy control sets, consistent with antigen-driven responses. After repeated subsampling, the strength of the expansion versus patch-test correlation and the threshold at which it became significant changed. All patients had alopecia, a presumed autoimmune disease, so their immune response might differ from that of healthy individuals. Patch test score correlated positively with the number of PT1 expanded TCRs, reaching significance at thresholds 8, 16 and 32 but not at 4. DPC sensitization did not change how many TCRs were above 1 in 1000 frequency, and no evidence was found of alterations in global repertoire structure.

The source is a woman in her sixties or seventies with alopecia areata. Some clones in this sample may be carry-over from other donors' samples. This chain is built from TRBV5-4 and TRBJ2-3; 8 middle bases align to TRBD1. Specimen: whole blood, collected in connection with sensitization to the hapten diphenylcyclopropenone (DPC). The CDR3 loop reads CASSLYTGGRGDTQYF. The DNA sequence is TGTGCCAGCAGCTTGTATACAGGGGGAAGGGGAGATACGCAGTATTTT.